The 8 T cell receptor beta chains given below trace back to one sample, sequenced in a study of shared clonotypes between healthy human individuals. Libraries were prepared by immunoSEQ multiplex PCR; TCRdb keeps only in-frame clonotypes and omits some of them. The data contain 450,000 to 500,000 clones, roughly 78% of them singletons. The specimen sequenced was PBMCs. These receptors all come from a woman in her forties in good health. Some clones in this sample may be carry-over from other donors' samples.

The CDR3 coding sequence is TGTGCCAGCAGCTTTAGCGGGAGTGAGACCCAGTACTTC. This translates into CASSFSGSETQYF. The chain has TRBV7-3 and TRBJ2-5; 9 bases align to TRBD2. The CDR3 spans 13 residues. The trim removed 3 bases at V and 5 bases at J, leaving 1 base unmatched. Germline V lookup: CDR1 SGHTA, CDR2 FQGTGA.

The genes are TRBV28 and TRBJ2-2, with D tentatively TRBD2 (6 bases). Germline lookup yields CDR1 MDHEN and CDR2 SYDVKM. V was pared by 10 bases and J by 3 bases, with 9 bases between. The CDR3 has 12 amino acids. CDR3 bases: TGTGCCATTCAGCGGGACACCGGGGAGCTGTTTTTT. It is translated as CAIQRDTGELFF.

The chain uses TRBV5-5 and TRBJ2-3; D remains ambiguous. The CDR3 extends over 12 amino acids. Per the germline V gene, CDR1 is SGHKS and CDR2 is YYEKEE (reference sequence). V was pared by 0 bases and J by 4 bases, with 3 bases between. The CDR3 loop reads CASSLVPDTQYF. The CDR3 DNA reads as TGTGCCAGCAGCTTGGTCCCAGATACGCAGTATTTT.

The V gene is TRBV2, the J gene TRBJ2-7; possibly TRBD1 or TRBD2 for D (5 bases each). The length of the CDR3 is 11 residues. V was shortened by 4 bases and J by 9 bases, with 10 bases between the two germline ends. Germline V gene lookup returns CDR1 SNHLY and CDR2 FYNNEI. DNA for the CDR3: TGTGCCAGCAGTGGAAGGGACCTGCAGTACTTC. The encoded protein is CASSGRDLQYF.

This clone was picked up one time. The chain couples TRBV28 to TRBJ2-7; tentative D call: TRBD2 (6 bases). Germline assignment: CDR1 MDHEN and CDR2 SYDVKM. V lost 7 bases and J lost 5, with 18 bases in between. This CDR3 region has 14 residues. The CDR3 spells CASTVRGLWDEQYF. CDR3 nucleotides: TGTGCCAGCACGGTAAGGGGACTGTGGGACGAGCAGTACTTC.

The chain is built from TRBV18 and TRBJ1-4, with TRBD1 as a possible D gene (5 bases). V lost 8 bases and J 0 bases, leaving 10 bases between the germline ends. This CDR3 is 14 amino acids long. Germline values: CDR1 KGHSH, CDR2 LQKENI. In DNA form, the CDR3 reads TGTGCCAGCACTCAGACAGCAACTAATGAAAAACTGTTTTTT. Its protein product is CASTQTATNEKLFF.

The chain links TRBV4-1 to TRBJ2-5; D remains ambiguous. V was pared by 0 bases and J by 5 bases, with 4 bases between. CDR3 length: 12 residues. Germline CDR1 is MGHRA and CDR2 is YSYEKL. The CDR3 nucleotides are TGCGCCAGCAGCCAAGATCGCGAGACCCAGTACTTC. This gives the protein CASSQDRETQYF.

The rearrangement uses TRBV5-1 and TRBJ2-7; 7 nucleotides agree with TRBD2. The CDR3 runs to 16 residues. The V segment lost 3 bases and the J segment 0 bases; nucleotides outside the gene matches: 9. Germline V gene data show CDR1 as SGHRS and CDR2 as YFSETQ. CDR3 protein: CASSWASGLSSYEQYF. As DNA, the CDR3 is TGCGCCAGCAGCTGGGCTAGCGGTCTGAGCTCCTACGAGCAGTACTTC.